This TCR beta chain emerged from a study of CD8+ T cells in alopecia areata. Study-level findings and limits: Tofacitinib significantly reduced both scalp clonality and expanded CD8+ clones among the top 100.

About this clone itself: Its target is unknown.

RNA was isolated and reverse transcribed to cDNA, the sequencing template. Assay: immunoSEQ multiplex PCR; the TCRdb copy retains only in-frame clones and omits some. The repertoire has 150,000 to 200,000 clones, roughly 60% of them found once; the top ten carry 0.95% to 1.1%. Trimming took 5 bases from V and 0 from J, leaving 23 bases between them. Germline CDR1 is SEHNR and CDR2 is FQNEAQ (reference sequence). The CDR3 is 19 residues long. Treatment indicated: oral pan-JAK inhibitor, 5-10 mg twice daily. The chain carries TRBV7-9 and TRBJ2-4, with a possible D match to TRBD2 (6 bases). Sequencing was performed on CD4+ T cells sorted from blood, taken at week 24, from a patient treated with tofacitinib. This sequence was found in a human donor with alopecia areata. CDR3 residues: CASSPGSMQDNLAKNIQYF. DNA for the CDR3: TGTGCCAGCAGCCCCGGGAGTATGCAGGATAACCTAGCCAAAAACATTCAGTACTTC.